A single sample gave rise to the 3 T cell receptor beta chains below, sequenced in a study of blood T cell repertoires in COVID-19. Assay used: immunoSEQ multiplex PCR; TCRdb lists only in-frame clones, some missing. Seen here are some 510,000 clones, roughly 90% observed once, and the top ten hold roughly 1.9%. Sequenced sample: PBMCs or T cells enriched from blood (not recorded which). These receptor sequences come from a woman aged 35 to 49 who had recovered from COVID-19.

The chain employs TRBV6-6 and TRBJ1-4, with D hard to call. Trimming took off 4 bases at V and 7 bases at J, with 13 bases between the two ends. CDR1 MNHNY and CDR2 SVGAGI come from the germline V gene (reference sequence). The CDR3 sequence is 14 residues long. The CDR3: CASSFYTGSEKLFF. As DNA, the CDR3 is TGTGCCAGCAGTTTTTATACCGGTAGTGAAAAACTGTTTTTT.

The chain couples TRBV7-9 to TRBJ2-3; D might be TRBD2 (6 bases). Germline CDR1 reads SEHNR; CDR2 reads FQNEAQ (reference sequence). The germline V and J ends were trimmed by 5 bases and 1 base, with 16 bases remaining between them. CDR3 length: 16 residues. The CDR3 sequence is CASSRKRERGTDTQYF. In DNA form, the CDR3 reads TGTGCCAGCAGCCGAAAACGGGAGAGGGGCACAGATACGCAGTATTTT.

The CDR3 nucleotides are TGTGCCAGCAGCTTAAATTCGGTGGAGGAGACCCAGTACTTC. Its translation is CASSLNSVEETQYF. J is TRBJ2-5 and V is TRBV7-9; D remains ambiguous. The V and J ends lost 2 bases and 5 bases respectively, with 12 bases between them. This CDR3 has 14 amino acids. Germline CDR1 reads SEHNR; CDR2 reads FQNEAQ (reference sequence).